These 28 T cell receptor beta chains came from one sample sequenced in a study of regulatory T cells in long-lasting Graves disease. As for time point: newly diagnosed GD, antithyroid drugs for less than 3 months. PBMC RNA served as the TCR library source. For TCR beta, libraries came from iRepertoire HTBI primers and Arm-PCR of CDR3 regions. In TCRdb, the multiplex PCR reads were re-called with MiXCR into one record per CDR3 protein. Among 540,000 or so distinct CDR3 sequences listed, roughly 13% were seen once. The same sample was also studied in work on T cells in Graves' hyperthyroidism and ophthalmopathy.

This sample comprised peripheral blood mononuclear cells (PBMCs), obtained at new diagnosis, from a patient treated with antithyroid drugs. These receptor sequences come from a man aged 25 to 40 with Graves disease.

This chain joins TRBV6-1 and TRBJ2-7; the D is unclear. The germline V and J ends were trimmed by 5 bases and 5 bases, with 10 bases remaining between them. This CDR3 has 12 amino acids. Germline values: CDR1 MNHNS, CDR2 SASEGT. The DNA of the CDR3 is TGTGCCAGCAGTCTGACTCCGCACGAGCAGTACTTC. Its translation is CASSLTPHEQYF.

This sequence joins TRBV27 and TRBJ2-1, with D unclear. Trimming pared 4 bases from V and 10 bases from J, leaving 20 bases between. CDR1 MNHEY and CDR2 SMNVEV come from the germline V gene (reference sequence). This CDR3 comprises 15 residues. CDR3 region: CASSYFKGAMYEQFF. The CDR3 DNA is TGTGCCAGCAGTTACTTCAAGGGCGCAATGTACGAGCAGTTCTTC.

The sample holds many counts of this clonotype. The genes are TRBV12-3 or TRBV12-4 and TRBJ2-3; D could derive from TRBD1 or TRBD2 (6 bases each). With 5 bases removed from V and 8 bases from J, the gap between germline ends came to 20 bases. CDR3 length equals 15 residues. The CDR3: CASSPTFGGVGTQYF. Here the CDR3 DNA reads TGTGCCAGCAGTCCCACCTTCGGGGGCGTTGGTACGCAGTATTTT.

This clonotype was recorded at least ten times. The V gene is TRBV27, the J gene TRBJ1-2; no clear D gene. V was trimmed by 5 bases and J by 8 bases, leaving 12 bases between them. The CDR3 covers 12 residues. The germline CDR1 and CDR2 sequences are MNHEY and SMNVEV (reference sequence). The DNA of the CDR3 is TGTGCCAGCAGTCCCTCCGGCGAAGGCTACACCTTC. Translated, it gives CASSPSGEGYTF.

Comments on this clonotype: A much larger clone sits a single nucleotide away, making a read error possible. The chain joins TRBV6-1 to TRBJ2-7; D may match TRBD1 or TRBD2 (5 bases each). In germline, CDR1 is MNHNS, CDR2 SASEGT. This CDR3 spans 15 amino acids. For the CDR3, the DNA is TGTGCCAGCAGTGAAGCGGGGGTAGAGAACTACGTGCAGTACTTC. Protein product: CASSEAGVENYVQYF.

This clonotype appeared many times. CDR3 in amino acids: CSVGTGGTYEQYF. CDR3 DNA: TGCAGCGTGGGGACAGGGGGTACGTACGAGCAGTACTTC. The chain joins TRBV29-1 to TRBJ2-7, with 11 bases identical to TRBD1. This CDR3 has 13 residues. Germline V gene lookup returns CDR1 SQVTM and CDR2 ANQGSEA. V lost 6 bases and J lost 4; bases outside the gene matches: 5.

This clonotype came up many times. The CDR3 spells CSASSGRAWEQYF. CDR3 sequence (DNA): TGCAGTGCATCTAGCGGGAGGGCCTGGGAGCAGTACTTC. The chain is built from TRBV20-1 and TRBJ2-7; 12 bases agree with TRBD2. Germline V lookup: CDR1 DFQATT, CDR2 SNEGSKA (reference sequence). V shed 6 bases, J shed 7 bases, and the junction held 7 bases outside the gene matches. This CDR3 has 13 residues.

The table lists this clonotype with a few counts. The V and J genes are TRBV6-2 or TRBV6-3 and TRBJ2-7, with D tentatively TRBD2 (5 bases). CDR1 MNHEY and CDR2 SVGEGT come from the germline V gene. V dropped 8 bases and J dropped 0 bases, with 14 bases sitting between them. The CDR3 has 14 residues. CDR3 nucleotide sequence: TGTGCCAGCCTCGGGGATCTGAGCTCCTACGAGCAGTACTTC. This gives the protein CASLGDLSSYEQYF.

This clonotype was recorded only once. The V call is TRBV27, the J call TRBJ2-1; a possible D gene is TRBD2 (6 bases). The CDR3 runs 13 residues. V lost 5 bases and J 13 bases, leaving 18 bases between the germline ends. The germline V gene encodes CDR1 MNHEY and CDR2 SMNVEV (reference sequence). The CDR3 region is CASSPSGEETQFF. CDR3 nucleotides: TGTGCCAGCAGTCCCTCGGGGGAGGAGACCCAGTTCTTC.

J is TRBJ1-5 and V is TRBV19; a weak D match, TRBD1 (5 bases). V was cut by 3 bases and J by 7 bases, with 13 bases left in between. Germline assignment: CDR1 LNHDA and CDR2 SQIVND (reference sequence). This CDR3 is 14 amino acids long. CDR3 bases: TGTGCCAGTAGTATTAGTGGGGGAGGGCAGCCCCAGCATTTT. It codes for CASSISGGGQPQHF. The whole variable domain, remainder taken from reference TRBV19 and TRBJ1-5, is DGGITQSPKYLFRKEGQNVTLSCEQNLNHDAMYWYRQDPGQGLRLIYYSQIVNDFQKGDIAEGYSVSREKKESFPLTVTSAQKNPTAFYLCASSISGGGQPQHFGDGTRLSIL.

This clonotype was observed a few times. The genes are TRBV29-1 and TRBJ2-1; D might be TRBD2 (6 bases). The CDR3 runs 15 residues. Trimming removed 3 bases from V and 0 bases from J, with 12 bases in between. CDR1 SQVTM and CDR2 ANQGSEA come from the germline V gene. CDR3 loop: CSVEDGGRSYNEQFF. The DNA of the CDR3 is TGCAGCGTTGAGGACGGGGGACGCTCCTACAATGAGCAGTTCTTC.

This clonotype was detected a few times. The V and J genes are TRBV7-2 and TRBJ1-3, with D unresolved. Germline V gene data show CDR1 as SGHTA and CDR2 as FQGNSA. V was pared by 4 bases and J by 1 base, with 11 bases between. This CDR3 contains 15 residues. CDR3 region: CASSSYKDSGNTIYF. The CDR3 region has the DNA TGTGCCAGCAGCTCTTATAAAGATTCTGGAAACACCATATATTTT.

This chain uses TRBV20-1 with TRBJ2-1, with 12 bases lining up with TRBD2. Germline lookup yields CDR1 DFQATT and CDR2 SNEGSKA (reference sequence). The V and J ends lost 8 bases and 4 bases, in that order; junction bases with no gene match: 18. There are 18 residues in the CDR3. The CDR3 DNA follows: TGCAGTATGACTAGCGGGAGAACGGGGCAGTCGGGTTACAATGAGCAGTTCTTC. Amino acid sequence: CSMTSGRTGQSGYNEQFF.

This clonotype was detected many times. This rearrangement joins TRBV7-2 to TRBJ1-2; no clear D gene. V lost 5 bases and J lost 2, with 15 bases in between. CDR3 length: 15 residues. The germline V gene encodes CDR1 SGHTA and CDR2 FQGNSA. The CDR3 is CASSHYIPENYGYTF. The DNA for the CDR3 is TGTGCCAGCAGCCATTATATACCCGAGAACTATGGCTACACCTTC.

Regarding this clonotype: This may arise from a read error, as a much more abundant clone is one base away. This chain joins TRBV20-1 and TRBJ2-1, with 11 nucleotides matching TRBD2. CDR3 length: 14 residues. After removal of 0 bases from V and 12 bases from J, the junction contained 7 bases not matched to a gene. Germline CDR1 and CDR2: DFQATT and SNEGSKA (reference sequence). The CDR3 sequence: CSARDSGRGEGQFF. The CDR3 DNA sequence: TGCAGTGCTAGAGATAGCGGGAGGGGTGAAGGGCAGTTCTTC.

This clonotype has a count of ten or more. J is TRBJ2-3 and V is TRBV6-2 or TRBV6-3, with D tentatively TRBD2 (6 bases). Trimming pared 4 bases from V and 1 base from J, leaving 12 bases between. The CDR3 covers 15 residues. From germline, CDR1 is MNHEY and CDR2 SVGEGT. CDR3 region: CASSFRDSRTDTQYF. The CDR3 region has the DNA TGTGCCAGCAGTTTCCGGGACTCTCGCACAGATACGCAGTATTTT.

Many counts were recorded for this clonotype. The V call is TRBV29-1, the J call TRBJ1-1, with D tentatively TRBD1 (6 bases). The CDR3 runs to 13 residues. Germline assignment: CDR1 SQVTM and CDR2 ANQGSEA. The germline V and J ends were trimmed by 7 bases and 3 bases, with 15 bases remaining between them. Here the CDR3 reads CSASTGFDTEAFF. The CDR3, as DNA: TGCAGCGCCTCGACAGGATTCGACACTGAAGCTTTCTTT. The variable domain in full, with the rest retrieved from reference TRBV29-1 and TRBJ1-1, is SAVISQKPSRDICQRGTSLTIQCQVDSQVTMMFWYRQQPGQSLTLIATANQGSEATYESGFVIDKFPISRPNLTFSTLTVSNMSPEDSSIYLCSASTGFDTEAFFGQGTRLTVV.

This clonotype was counted ten times or more. J is TRBJ1-2 and V is TRBV18; a weak D match, TRBD1 (6 bases). The germline CDR1 and CDR2 sequences are KGHSH and LQKENI. The ends were cut back, 3 bases at V and 8 bases at J, with 13 bases in the middle. The CDR3 spans 13 residues. In DNA, the CDR3 is TGTGCCAGCTCACCGGGGACACACTCCGGCTACACCTTC. Its protein is CASSPGTHSGYTF. The full variable domain, its missing parts supplied by reference TRBV18 and TRBJ1-2, is NAGVMQNPRHLVRRRGQEARLRCSPMKGHSHVYWYRQLPEEGLKFMVYLQKENIIDESGMPKERFSAEFPKEGPSILRIQQVVRGDSAAYFCASSPGTHSGYTFGSGTRLTVV.

This clonotype was observed at least ten times. The chain is built from TRBV12-3 or TRBV12-4 and TRBJ2-5, with 12 nucleotides matching TRBD2. There are 15 residues in the CDR3. V trimming: 4 bases; J trimming: 5 bases; junction bases outside the gene matches: 5. CDR3 amino acids: CASSSLAGGGETQYF. Written as DNA, the CDR3 is TGTGCCAGCAGTTCACTAGCGGGAGGAGGGGAGACCCAGTACTTC.

This clonotype showed up many times. The chain combines TRBV20-1 with TRBJ1-2; D is possibly TRBD1 (5 bases). CDR3 length equals 16 residues. Germline V CDR1 and CDR2: DFQATT, SNEGSKA (reference sequence). V was shortened by 0 bases and J by 0 bases, with 14 bases between the two germline ends. The CDR3 is CSARDQEGTTNYGYTF. CDR3 sequence (DNA): TGCAGTGCTAGAGATCAGGAGGGGACCACTAACTATGGCTACACCTTC.

This clonotype was observed at least ten times. The V gene is TRBV6-1, the J gene TRBJ2-2; 9 nucleotides agree with TRBD2. J was trimmed by 1 base and V by 11 bases; bases with no gene match: 11. The CDR3 covers 16 residues. CDR1 is MNHNS, CDR2 SASEGT, per germline. Written as DNA, the CDR3 is TGTGCCGCAGGGTCACTAGCGGGTATGAACACCGGGGAGCTGTTTTTT. Translated: CAAGSLAGMNTGELFF.

This clonotype was counted a few times. The rearrangement links TRBV24-1 to TRBJ2-1; D unclear. The CDR3 runs to 12 residues. Trimming pared 3 bases from V and 8 bases from J, leaving 7 bases between. In germline, CDR1 is KGHDR, CDR2 SFDVKD. The DNA for the CDR3 is TGTGCCACCAGTGATCCCATAGATGAGCAGTTCTTC. Protein sequence: CATSDPIDEQFF.

The J gene is TRBJ1-5, the V gene TRBV20-1; D unresolved. Germline CDR1 reads DFQATT; CDR2 reads SNEGSKA (reference sequence). CDR3 length: 12 residues. V shed 0 bases and J shed 3 bases, with 3 bases lying between them. Written as DNA, the CDR3 is TGCAGTGCTAGAGAACACAATCAGCCCCAGCATTTT. It is translated as CSAREHNQPQHF.

This chain links TRBV29-1 with TRBJ2-2, with 8 bases that match TRBD2. Germline trimming cut 4 bases from V and 1 base from J; bases unmatched to any gene: 8. In germline, CDR1 is SQVTM, CDR2 ANQGSEA. CDR3 length: 16 amino acids. This chain's CDR3 is CSVVLGAGGNTGELFF. The CDR3 bases are TGCAGCGTTGTTCTCGGGGCGGGAGGGAACACCGGGGAGCTGTTTTTT.

The sample holds many counts of this clonotype. The chain is built from TRBV7-3 and TRBJ2-7; 15 nucleotides align to TRBD2. Germline loops: CDR1 SGHTA, CDR2 FQGTGA. This CDR3 is 16 amino acids long. With V trimmed by 2 bases and J by 8 bases, 7 bases remained unmatched. The CDR3 sequence: CASSLDSGTSGRKQYF. CDR3 in DNA: TGTGCCAGCAGCTTAGACTCCGGGACTAGCGGGAGGAAGCAGTACTTC.

This clonotype was counted many times. This sequence joins TRBV20-1 and TRBJ2-7; 10 bases are a match to TRBD2. The V gene's germline CDR1 is DFQATT and CDR2 SNEGSKA (reference sequence). The CDR3 has 15 amino acids. After removal of 3 bases from V and 4 bases from J, the junction contained 9 bases not matched to a gene. The CDR3 loop is CSARGLAGVLYEQYF. Written as DNA, the CDR3 is TGCAGTGCTAGGGGGCTAGCGGGAGTATTGTACGAGCAGTACTTC.

In its sample, this clonotype was seen many times. The J gene is TRBJ2-1, the V gene TRBV2; 13 nucleotides match TRBD2. Germline loops: CDR1 SNHLY, CDR2 FYNNEI. The CDR3 has 15 residues. V shed 6 bases, J shed 8 bases, and the junction held 7 bases outside the gene matches. CDR3 nucleotide sequence: TGTGCCAGCAGATGGACTAGCGGGAGTCTCTATGAGCAGTTCTTC. Amino acid sequence: CASRWTSGSLYEQFF.

This clonotype was detected ten times or more. This chain uses TRBV30 with TRBJ1-2; no reliable D call. The CDR3 covers 14 residues. Trimming pared 4 bases from V and 0 bases from J, leaving 12 bases between. The germline V gene encodes CDR1 GTSNPN and CDR2 SVGIG (reference sequence). The chain's CDR3 is CAWKKGLANYGYTF. CDR3 DNA sequence: TGTGCCTGGAAGAAGGGCCTCGCTAACTATGGCTACACCTTC.